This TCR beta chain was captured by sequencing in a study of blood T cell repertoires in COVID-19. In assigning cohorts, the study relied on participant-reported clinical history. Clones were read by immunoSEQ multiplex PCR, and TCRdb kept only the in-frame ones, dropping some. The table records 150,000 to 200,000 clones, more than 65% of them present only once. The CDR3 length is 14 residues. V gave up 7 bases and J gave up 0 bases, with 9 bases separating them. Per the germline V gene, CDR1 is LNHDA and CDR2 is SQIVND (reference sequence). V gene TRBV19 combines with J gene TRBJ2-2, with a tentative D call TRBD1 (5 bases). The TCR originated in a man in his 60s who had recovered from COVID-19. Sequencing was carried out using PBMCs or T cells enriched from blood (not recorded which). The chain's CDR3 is CASTQGTNTGELFF. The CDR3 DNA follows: TGTGCCAGTACCCAGGGAACGAACACCGGGGAGCTGTTTTTT.